The 6 T cell receptor beta chains presented below share a single source sample, sequenced in a study of OX40 agonist ivuxolimab in advanced cancers. Produced via immunoSEQ multiplex PCR; TCRdb's table is partial and in-frame only. The sample contains about 62,000 clones, approximately 91% of which appear only once. The input for sequencing was CD4+ or CD8+ T cells sorted from blood, taken in a trial of the OX40 agonist ivuxolimab. The receptors here all came from an adult with an advanced solid tumor such as melanoma, head and neck, liver or kidney cancer.

The chain uses TRBV11-2 and TRBJ1-6, with unresolved D. There are 18 residues in the CDR3. Germline CDR1 reads SGHAT; CDR2 reads FQNNGV. The V end lost 3 bases, the J end lost 0 bases, and 15 bases lay between the germline ends. The CDR3 sequence is CASSLMDGLSSYNSPLHF. DNA of the CDR3: TGTGCCAGCAGCTTGATGGACGGATTGAGCTCCTATAATTCACCCCTCCACTTT.

This chain links TRBV7-9 with TRBJ2-4; D gene ambiguous. The germline gives CDR1 SEHNR, CDR2 FQNEAQ (reference sequence). The CDR3 has 13 amino acids. The V end was cut by 5 bases, the J end by 4 bases, with 9 bases between. CDR3 nucleotide sequence: TGTGCCAGCAGCGAAACCCCAAAAAACATTCAGTACTTC. It codes for CASSETPKNIQYF.

The chain is built from TRBV6-1 and TRBJ2-7, with D hard to call. The CDR3 length is 14 residues. V lost 3 bases and J lost 3, with 12 bases in between. In germline, CDR1 is MNHNS, CDR2 SASEGT. Written as DNA, the CDR3 is TGTGCCAGCAGTGACCCATGGACGGTCTACGAGCAGTACTTC. Translated, it gives CASSDPWTVYEQYF.

The genes are TRBV5-4 and TRBJ1-5; possible D gene TRBD1, 6 bases. CDR3 length: 14 amino acids. Trimming pared 5 bases from V and 0 bases from J, leaving 9 bases between. Germline CDR1 SGHNT, CDR2 YYREEE (reference sequence). CDR3 DNA: TGTGCCAGCAGTCCAGGGGTTAGCAATCAGCCCCAGCATTTT. This gives the protein CASSPGVSNQPQHF.

This sequence joins TRBV18 and TRBJ1-1; a weak D match, TRBD1 (6 bases). Germline CDR1 and CDR2: KGHSH and LQKENI. Trimming shortened V by 3 bases and J by 2 bases, and 10 bases separated the two germline ends. CDR3 length: 14 residues. The CDR3, as DNA: TGTGCCAGCTCACCCATGACAGGCAACACTGAAGCTTTCTTT. Its protein is CASSPMTGNTEAFF.

This chain joins TRBV15 and TRBJ1-2; D remains ambiguous. CDR1 is LNHNV and CDR2 is YYDKDF in the germline V gene (reference sequence). This CDR3 region has 13 residues. V was shortened by 5 bases and J by 3 bases, with 10 bases between the two germline ends. The CDR3 protein is CATSAQLDYGYTF. The CDR3 coding sequence is TGTGCCACCAGCGCTCAATTGGACTATGGCTACACCTTC.